This T cell receptor beta chain was recorded in a study of T cell responses to AZD1222 COVID-19 vaccine. The study's findings and limits: Among the donors, most were white British and more were female, and clonal diversity was possibly underestimated. Among vaccine-associated CD4 TCRs, coverage spanned spike, with dominance at 160-218 and 743-854. Two AZD1222 administrations were followed by greater Spike-specific TCR breadth and depth.

TCRdb's copy holds only in-frame clones and misses some; the assay was immunoSEQ multiplex PCR. Seen here are about 84,000 clones, 80% to 90% observed once, and the top ten hold roughly a tenth. Per germline, CDR1 LGHNA and CDR2 YNFKEQ. V was trimmed by 3 bases and J by 1 base, leaving 13 bases between them. This CDR3 contains 16 residues. Regarding this clone: Antigen: not known.

It was second doses at about 4 or about 12 weeks that were pooled. The genes are TRBV4-2 and TRBJ1-3; D ambiguous. This receptor was taken from an adult who received the AZD1222 COVID-19 vaccine. The starting material was peripheral blood, obtained 28 days after the second AZD1222 dose. CDR3 sequence (DNA): TGTGCCAGCAGCCATCCTCGAAGGTTATCTGGAAACACCATATATTTT. Translated: CASSHPRRLSGNTIYF.